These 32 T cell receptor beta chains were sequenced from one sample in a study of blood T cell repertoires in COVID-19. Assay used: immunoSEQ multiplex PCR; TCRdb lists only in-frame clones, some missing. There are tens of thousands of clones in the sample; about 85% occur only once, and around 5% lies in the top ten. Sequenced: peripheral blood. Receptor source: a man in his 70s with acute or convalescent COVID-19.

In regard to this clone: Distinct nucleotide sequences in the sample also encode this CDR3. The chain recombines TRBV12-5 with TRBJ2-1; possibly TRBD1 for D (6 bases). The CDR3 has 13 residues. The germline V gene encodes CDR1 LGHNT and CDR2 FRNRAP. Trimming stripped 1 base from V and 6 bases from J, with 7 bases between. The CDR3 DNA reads TGTGCTAGTGGTTTGGCAGGGGTCAATGAGCAGTTCTTC. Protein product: CASGLAGVNEQFF. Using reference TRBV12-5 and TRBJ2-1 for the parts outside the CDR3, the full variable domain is DARVTQTPRHKVTEMGQEVTMRCQPILGHNTVFWYRQTMMQGLELLAYFRNRAPLDDSGMPKDRFSAEMPDATLATLKIQPSEPRDSAVYFCASGLAGVNEQFFGPGTRLTVL.

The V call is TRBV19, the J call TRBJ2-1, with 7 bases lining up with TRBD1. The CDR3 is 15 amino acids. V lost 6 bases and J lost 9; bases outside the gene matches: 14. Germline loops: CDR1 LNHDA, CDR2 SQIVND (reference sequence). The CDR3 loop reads CASRPVGGQWFEQFF. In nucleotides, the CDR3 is TGTGCCAGTAGACCCGTAGGGGGACAGTGGTTTGAGCAGTTCTTC.

The CDR3: CSVEDRSRGANVLTF. In DNA, the CDR3 is TGCAGCGTTGAAGACAGGTCTCGTGGGGCCAACGTCCTGACTTTC. The J gene is TRBJ2-6, the V gene TRBV29-1; D remains unclear. The CDR3 runs 15 residues. Germline-derived CDR1 and CDR2 are SQVTM and ANQGSEA. V lost 0 bases, J lost 3 bases, and 9 bases lay in between.

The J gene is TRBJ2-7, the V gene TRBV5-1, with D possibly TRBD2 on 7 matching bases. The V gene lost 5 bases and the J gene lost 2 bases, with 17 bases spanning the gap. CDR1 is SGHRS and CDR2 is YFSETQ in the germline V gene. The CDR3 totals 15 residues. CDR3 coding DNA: TGCGCCAGCAGTCATGGGGAGGGGGATACCTACGAGCAGTACTTC. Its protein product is CASSHGEGDTYEQYF. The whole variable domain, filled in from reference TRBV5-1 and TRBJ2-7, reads KAGVTQTPRYLIKTRGQQVTLSCSPISGHRSVSWYQQTPGQGLQFLFEYFSETQRNKGNFPGRFSGRQFSNSRSEMNVSTLELGDSALYLCASSHGEGDTYEQYFGPGTRLTVT.

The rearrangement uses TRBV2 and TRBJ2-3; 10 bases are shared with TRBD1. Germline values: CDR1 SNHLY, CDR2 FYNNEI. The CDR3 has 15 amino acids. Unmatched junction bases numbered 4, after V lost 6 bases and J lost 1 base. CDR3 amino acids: CASRYGTGGTDTQYF. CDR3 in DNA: TGTGCCAGCAGGTACGGGACAGGGGGCACAGATACGCAGTATTTT.

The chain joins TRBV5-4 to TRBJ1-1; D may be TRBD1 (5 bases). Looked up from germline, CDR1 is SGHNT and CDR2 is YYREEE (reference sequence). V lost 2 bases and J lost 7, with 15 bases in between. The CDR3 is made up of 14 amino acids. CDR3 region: CASSFVMGGSEAFF. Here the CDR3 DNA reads TGTGCCAGCAGCTTCGTCATGGGGGGAAGTGAAGCTTTCTTT.

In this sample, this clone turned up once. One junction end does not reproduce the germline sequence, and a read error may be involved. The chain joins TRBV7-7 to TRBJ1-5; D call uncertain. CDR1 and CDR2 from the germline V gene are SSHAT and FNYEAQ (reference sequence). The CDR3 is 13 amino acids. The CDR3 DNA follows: TGTGCTAGCAGCCAAAATAGCAATCAGCCCCAGCATTTT. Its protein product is CASSQNSNQPQHF.

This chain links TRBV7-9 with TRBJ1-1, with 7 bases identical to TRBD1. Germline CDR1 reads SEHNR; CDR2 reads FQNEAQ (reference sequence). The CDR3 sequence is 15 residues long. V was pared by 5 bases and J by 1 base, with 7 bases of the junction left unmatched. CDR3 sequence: CASSPMTGKNTEAFF. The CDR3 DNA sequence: TGTGCCAGCAGCCCGATGACAGGGAAGAACACTGAAGCTTTCTTT.

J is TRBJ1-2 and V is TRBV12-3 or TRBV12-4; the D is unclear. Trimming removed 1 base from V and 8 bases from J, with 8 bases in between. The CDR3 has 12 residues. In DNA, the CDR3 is TGTGCCAGCAGTTTAGTTGGGGAGGGCTACACCTTC. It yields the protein CASSLVGEGYTF.

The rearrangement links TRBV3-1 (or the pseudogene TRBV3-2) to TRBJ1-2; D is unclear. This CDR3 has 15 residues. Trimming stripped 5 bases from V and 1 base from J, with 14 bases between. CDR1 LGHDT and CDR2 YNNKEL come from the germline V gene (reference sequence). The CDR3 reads CASSLDFSFNYGYTF. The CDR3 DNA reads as TGTGCCAGCAGCTTAGACTTCTCCTTTAACTATGGCTACACCTTC.

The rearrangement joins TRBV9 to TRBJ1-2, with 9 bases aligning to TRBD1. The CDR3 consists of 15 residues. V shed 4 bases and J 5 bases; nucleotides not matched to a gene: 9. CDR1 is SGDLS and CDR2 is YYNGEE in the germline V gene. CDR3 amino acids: CASSFDRDRVYGYTF. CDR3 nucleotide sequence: TGTGCCAGCAGCTTTGACCGGGACAGGGTTTATGGCTACACCTTC.

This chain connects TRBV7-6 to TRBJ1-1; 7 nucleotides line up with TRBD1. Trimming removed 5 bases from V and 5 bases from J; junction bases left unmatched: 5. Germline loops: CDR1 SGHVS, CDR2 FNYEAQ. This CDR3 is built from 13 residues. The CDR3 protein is CASSADRVTEAFF. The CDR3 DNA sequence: TGTGCCAGCAGCGCAGACAGGGTGACTGAAGCTTTCTTT.

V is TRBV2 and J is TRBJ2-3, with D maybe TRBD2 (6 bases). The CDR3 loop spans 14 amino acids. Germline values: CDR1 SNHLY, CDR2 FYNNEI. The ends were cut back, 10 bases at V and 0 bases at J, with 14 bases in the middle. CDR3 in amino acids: CATKDYTSTDTQYF. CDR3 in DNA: TGTGCCACCAAGGACTATACTAGCACAGATACGCAGTATTTT.

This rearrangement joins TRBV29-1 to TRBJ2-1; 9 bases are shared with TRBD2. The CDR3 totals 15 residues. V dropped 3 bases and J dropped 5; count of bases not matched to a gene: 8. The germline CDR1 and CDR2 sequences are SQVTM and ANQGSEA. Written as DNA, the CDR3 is TGCAGCGTTGATTCGGCGGGGGGGCCCCACAATGAGCAGTTCTTC. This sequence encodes CSVDSAGGPHNEQFF.

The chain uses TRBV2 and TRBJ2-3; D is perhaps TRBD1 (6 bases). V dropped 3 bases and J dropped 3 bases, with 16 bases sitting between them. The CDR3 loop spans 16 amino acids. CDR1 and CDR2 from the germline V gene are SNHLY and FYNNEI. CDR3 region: CASSDPGEDGTDTQYF. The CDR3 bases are TGTGCCAGCAGTGACCCAGGGGAAGATGGAACAGATACGCAGTATTTT.

The CDR3 region is CASSQELGAGTIYF. The CDR3 DNA follows: TGTGCCAGCAGCCAAGAGTTGGGGGCAGGGACCATATATTTT. The V gene is TRBV4-2, the J gene TRBJ1-3, with D maybe TRBD1 (6 bases). Germline CDR1 and CDR2: LGHNA and YNFKEQ. The CDR3 contains 14 residues. Trimming removed 0 bases at V and 10 bases at J, with 13 bases between.

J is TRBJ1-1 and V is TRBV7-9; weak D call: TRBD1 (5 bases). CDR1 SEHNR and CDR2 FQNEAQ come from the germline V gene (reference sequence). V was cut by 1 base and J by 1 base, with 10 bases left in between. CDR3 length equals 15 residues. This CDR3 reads CASSLGGHGNTEAFF. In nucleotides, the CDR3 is TGTGCCAGCAGCTTAGGAGGACACGGGAACACTGAAGCTTTCTTT.

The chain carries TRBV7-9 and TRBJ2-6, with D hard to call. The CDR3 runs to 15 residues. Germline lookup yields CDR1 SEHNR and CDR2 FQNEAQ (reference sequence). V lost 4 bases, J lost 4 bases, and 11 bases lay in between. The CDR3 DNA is TGTGCCAGCAGCTGGATTTGGGCGGGGGCCAACGTCCTGACTTTC. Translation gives CASSWIWAGANVLTF.

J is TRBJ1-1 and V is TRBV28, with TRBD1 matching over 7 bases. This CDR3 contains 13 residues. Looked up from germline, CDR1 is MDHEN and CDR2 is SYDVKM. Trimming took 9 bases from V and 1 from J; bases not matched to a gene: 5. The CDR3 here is CASMGQRNTEAFF. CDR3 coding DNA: TGTGCCAGTATGGGACAGAGGAACACTGAAGCTTTCTTT.

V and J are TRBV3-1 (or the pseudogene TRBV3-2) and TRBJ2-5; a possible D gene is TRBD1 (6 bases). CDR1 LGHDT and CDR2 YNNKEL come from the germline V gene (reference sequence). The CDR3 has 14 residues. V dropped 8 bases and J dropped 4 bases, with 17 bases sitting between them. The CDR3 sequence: CASSKVGGGETQYF. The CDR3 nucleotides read TGTGCCAGCTCTAAGGTAGGGGGTGGAGAGACCCAGTACTTC.

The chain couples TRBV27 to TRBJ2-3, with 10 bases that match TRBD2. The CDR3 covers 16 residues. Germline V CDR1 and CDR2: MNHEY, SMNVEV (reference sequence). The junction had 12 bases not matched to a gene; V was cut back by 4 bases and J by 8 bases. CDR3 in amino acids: CASSSLPTSGRPTQYF. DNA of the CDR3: TGTGCCAGCAGTTCCTTACCGACTAGCGGGCGGCCTACGCAGTATTTT.

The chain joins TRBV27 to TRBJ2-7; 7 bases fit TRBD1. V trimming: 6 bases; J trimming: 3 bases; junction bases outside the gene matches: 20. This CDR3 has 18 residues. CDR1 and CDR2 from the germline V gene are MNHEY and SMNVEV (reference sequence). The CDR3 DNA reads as TGTGCCAGCAGCCCCGGGCGGACAGGAGCGAACCCGCGCTACGAGCAGTACTTC. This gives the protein CASSPGRTGANPRYEQYF.

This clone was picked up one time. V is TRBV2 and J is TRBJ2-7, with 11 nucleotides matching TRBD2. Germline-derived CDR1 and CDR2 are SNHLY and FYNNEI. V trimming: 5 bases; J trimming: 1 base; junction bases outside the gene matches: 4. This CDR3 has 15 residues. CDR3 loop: CASSIAGGRSYEQYF. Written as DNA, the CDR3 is TGTGCCAGCAGTATAGCGGGGGGGCGGTCCTACGAGCAGTACTTC.

CDR3 DNA sequence: TGTGCCAGCAGCAATCGTCACGGTCATAATTCACCCCTCCACTTT. Its translation is CASSNRHGHNSPLHF. The rearrangement uses TRBV21-1 and TRBJ1-6. TRBV21-1 is a listed pseudogene. CDR3 length equals 15 residues.

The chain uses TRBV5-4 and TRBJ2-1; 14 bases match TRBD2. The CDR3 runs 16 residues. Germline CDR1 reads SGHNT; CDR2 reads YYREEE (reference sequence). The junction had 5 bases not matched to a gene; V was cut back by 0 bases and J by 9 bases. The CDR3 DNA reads TGTGCCAGCAGCTTGGGAGGACTAGCGGGGGGTGGTGAGCAGTTCTTC. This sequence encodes CASSLGGLAGGGEQFF.

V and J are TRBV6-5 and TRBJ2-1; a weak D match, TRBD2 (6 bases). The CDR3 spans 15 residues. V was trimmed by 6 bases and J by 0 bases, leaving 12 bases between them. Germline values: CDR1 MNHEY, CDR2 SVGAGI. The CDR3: CASRPLGSSYNEQFF. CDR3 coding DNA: TGTGCCAGCAGACCCCTCGGGAGCTCCTACAATGAGCAGTTCTTC.

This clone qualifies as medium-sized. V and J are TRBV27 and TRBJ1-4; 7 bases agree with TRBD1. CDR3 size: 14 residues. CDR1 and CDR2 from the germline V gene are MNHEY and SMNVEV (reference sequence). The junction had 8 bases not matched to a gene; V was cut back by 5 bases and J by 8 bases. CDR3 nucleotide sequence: TGTGCCAGCAGTATAGACAGGGTCAGGGAAAAACTGTTTTTT. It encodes CASSIDRVREKLFF. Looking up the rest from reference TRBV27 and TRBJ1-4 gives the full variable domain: EAQVTQNPRYLITVTGKKLTVTCSQNMNHEYMSWYRQDPGLGLRQIYYSMNVEVTDKGDVPEGYKVSRKEKRNFPLILESPSPNQTSLYFCASSIDRVREKLFFGSGTQLSVL.

The CDR3 DNA is TGTGCCAGCAGCATTAGCGGGGGGTCAGATACGCAGTATTTT. As protein: CASSISGGSDTQYF. V usage is TRBV3-1 (or the pseudogene TRBV3-2) and J usage is TRBJ2-3, with 10 bases fitting TRBD2. Germline V gives CDR1 LGHDT, CDR2 YNNKEL (reference sequence). Germline trimming cut 5 bases from V and 4 bases from J; bases unmatched to any gene: 3. This CDR3 contains 14 residues.

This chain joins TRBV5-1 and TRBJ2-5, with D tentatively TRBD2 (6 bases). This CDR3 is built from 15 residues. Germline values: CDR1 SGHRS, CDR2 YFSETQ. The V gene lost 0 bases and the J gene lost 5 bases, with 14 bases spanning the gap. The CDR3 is CASSLAGESGETQYF. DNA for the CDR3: TGCGCCAGCAGCTTGGCGGGGGAAAGCGGGGAGACCCAGTACTTC.

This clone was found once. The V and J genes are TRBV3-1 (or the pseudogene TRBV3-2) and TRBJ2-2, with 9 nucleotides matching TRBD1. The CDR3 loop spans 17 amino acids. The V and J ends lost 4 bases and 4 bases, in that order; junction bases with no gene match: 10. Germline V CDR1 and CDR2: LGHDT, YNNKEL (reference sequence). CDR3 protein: CASSPQYGTGPTGELFF. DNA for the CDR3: TGTGCCAGCAGCCCCCAATACGGGACAGGGCCCACCGGGGAGCTGTTTTTT.

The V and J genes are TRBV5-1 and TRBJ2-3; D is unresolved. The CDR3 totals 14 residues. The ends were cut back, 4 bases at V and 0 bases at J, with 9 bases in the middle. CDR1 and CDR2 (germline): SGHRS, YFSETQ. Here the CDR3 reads CASSLSPSTDTQYF. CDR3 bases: TGCGCCAGCAGCCTCAGTCCTAGCACAGATACGCAGTATTTT.

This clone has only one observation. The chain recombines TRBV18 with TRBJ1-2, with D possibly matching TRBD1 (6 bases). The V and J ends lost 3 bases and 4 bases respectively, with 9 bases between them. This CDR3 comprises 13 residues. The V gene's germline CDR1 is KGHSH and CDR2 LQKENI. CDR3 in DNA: TGTGCCAGCTCACCCCGACAGGCCTATGGCTACACCTTC. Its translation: CASSPRQAYGYTF.